This entry describes one T cell receptor beta chain. The assay was immunoSEQ multiplex PCR, and TCRdb's table has in-frame clones only and misses some. The data contain approximately 150,000 clones, roughly 92% of them singletons. With 0 bases clipped from V and 5 bases from J, the junction kept 2 bases outside the gene matches. This CDR3 is built from 15 residues. CDR1 and CDR2 from the germline V gene are SGHDT and YYEEEE. The sample is drawn from a study of control samples from healthy donors and cancer patients. The sequencing input was blood. The chain is built from TRBV5-6 and TRBJ2-3, with 11 bases identical to TRBD2. The clonotype comes from a woman aged 25-40 years in good health. CDR3 nucleotides: TGTGCCAGCAGCTTGGGCACTAGCGGGGGAGATACGCAGTATTTT. Amino acid sequence: CASSLGTSGGDTQYF. The whole variable domain, filled in from reference TRBV5-6 and TRBJ2-3, reads DAGVTQSPTHLIKTRGQQVTLRCSPKSGHDTVSWYQQALGQGPQFIFQYYEEEERQRGNFPDRFSGHQFPNYSSELNVNALLLGDSALYLCASSLGTSGGDTQYFGPGTRLTVL.